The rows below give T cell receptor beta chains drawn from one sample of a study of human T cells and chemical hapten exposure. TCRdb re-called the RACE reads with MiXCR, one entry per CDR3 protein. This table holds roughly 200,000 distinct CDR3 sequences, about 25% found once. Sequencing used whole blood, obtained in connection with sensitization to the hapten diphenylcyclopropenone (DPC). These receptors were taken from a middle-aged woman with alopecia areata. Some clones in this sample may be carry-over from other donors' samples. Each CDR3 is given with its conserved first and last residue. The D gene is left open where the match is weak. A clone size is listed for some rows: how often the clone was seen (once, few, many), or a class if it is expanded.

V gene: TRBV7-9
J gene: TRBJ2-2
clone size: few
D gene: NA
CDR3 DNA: TGTGCCAGCAGCTTAGTCAGGGCCACAAACACCGGGGAGCTGTTTTTT
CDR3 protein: CASSLVRATNTGELFF

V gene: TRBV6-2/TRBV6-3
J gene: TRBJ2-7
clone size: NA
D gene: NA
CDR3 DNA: TGTGCCAGCAGTTACTACAGGGCTCTCTCCTACGAGCAGTACTTC
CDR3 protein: CASSYYRALSYEQYF

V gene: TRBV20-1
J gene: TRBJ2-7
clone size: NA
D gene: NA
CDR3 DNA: TGCAGTGCTGACGACAGGAAGAACTCCTACGAGCAGTACTTC
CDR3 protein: CSADDRKNSYEQYF

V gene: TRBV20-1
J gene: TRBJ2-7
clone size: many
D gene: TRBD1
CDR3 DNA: TGCAGTGCGCCGGACAGGGGGAGTGAGCAGTACTTC
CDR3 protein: CSAPDRGSEQYF

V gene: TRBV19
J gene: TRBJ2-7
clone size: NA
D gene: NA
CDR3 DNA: TGTGCCAGTACCGGGAGGGGGCACGAGCAGTACTTC
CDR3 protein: CASTGRGHEQYF

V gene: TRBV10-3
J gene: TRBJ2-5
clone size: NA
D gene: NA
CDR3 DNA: TGTGCCATCCGCCCCAATGGTGGAGAGACCCAGTACTTC
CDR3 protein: CAIRPNGGETQYF

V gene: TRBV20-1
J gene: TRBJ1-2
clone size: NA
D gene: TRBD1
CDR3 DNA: TGCAGTGCCACAGGGGGTTATGGCTACACCTTC
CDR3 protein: CSATGGYGYTF

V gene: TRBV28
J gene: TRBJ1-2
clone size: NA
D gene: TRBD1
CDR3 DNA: TGTGCCAGCACGATACCGGGACAGGGACTCTATGGCTACACCTTC
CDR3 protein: CASTIPGQGLYGYTF

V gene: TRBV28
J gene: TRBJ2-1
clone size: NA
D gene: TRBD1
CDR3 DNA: TGTGCCAGCAGTTCCCCCATGGACAGGGTTAGCTCCTACAATGAGCAGTTCTTC
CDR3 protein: CASSSPMDRVSSYNEQFF

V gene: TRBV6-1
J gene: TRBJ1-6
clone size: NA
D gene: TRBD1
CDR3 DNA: TGTGCCAGCAGTGCTACAGGGGGTAGTAATTCACCCCTCCACTTT
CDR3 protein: CASSATGGSNSPLHF

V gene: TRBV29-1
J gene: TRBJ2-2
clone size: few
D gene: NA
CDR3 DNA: TGCAGCGCTGATGCAGGGTCGGGCACCGGGGAGCTGTTTTTT
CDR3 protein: CSADAGSGTGELFF

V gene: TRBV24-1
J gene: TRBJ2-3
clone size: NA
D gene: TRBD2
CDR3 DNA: TGTGCCACCAGTGATTTAAAGGATAGCGGGAGCACAGATACGCAGTATTTT
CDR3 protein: CATSDLKDSGSTDTQYF

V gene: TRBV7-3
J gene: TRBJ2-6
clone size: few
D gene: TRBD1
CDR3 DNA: TGTGCCAGCAGCGAGGACAGGGTCGGGGCCAACGTCCTGACTTTC
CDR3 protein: CASSEDRVGANVLTF

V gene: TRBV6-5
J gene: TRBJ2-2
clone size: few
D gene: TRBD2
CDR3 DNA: TGTGCCAGCAGTTACGGACTAGCGTCCGGGGAGCTGTTTTTT
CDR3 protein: CASSYGLASGELFF

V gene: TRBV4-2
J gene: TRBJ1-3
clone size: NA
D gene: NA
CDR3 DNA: TGTGCCAGCAGCCAAGATCCCGTAGGGGCTGGAAACACCATATATTTT
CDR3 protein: CASSQDPVGAGNTIYF

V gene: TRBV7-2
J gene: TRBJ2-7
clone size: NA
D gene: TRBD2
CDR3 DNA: TGTGCCAGCAGCTTAGCAGGCGGGACTAGTACCTACGAGCAGTACTTC
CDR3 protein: CASSLAGGTSTYEQYF

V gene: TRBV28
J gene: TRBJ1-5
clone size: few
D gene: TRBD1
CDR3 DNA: TGTGCCAGCAGTTTATTATACCGGGACAGCGGCCGCCATCAGCCCCAGCATTTT
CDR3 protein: CASSLLYRDSGRHQPQHF

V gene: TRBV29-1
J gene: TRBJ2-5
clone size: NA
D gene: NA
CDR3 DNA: TGCAGCGTTTCCTATTCGACTAGAAAAGAGACCCAGTACTTC
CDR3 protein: CSVSYSTRKETQYF

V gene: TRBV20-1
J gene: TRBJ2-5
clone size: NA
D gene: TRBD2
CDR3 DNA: TGCAGTGCAACTGGGAATACTCCCGGGAGGGAGACCCAGTACTTC
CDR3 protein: CSATGNTPGRETQYF

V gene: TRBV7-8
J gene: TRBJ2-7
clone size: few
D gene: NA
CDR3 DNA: TGTGCCAGCAGCTTAGCAACGGGGGAGCGGTACTTC
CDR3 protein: CASSLATGERYF

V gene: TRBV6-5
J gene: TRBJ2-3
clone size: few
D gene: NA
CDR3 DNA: TGTGCCAGCACCATGGGGGTCACAGATACGCAGTATTTT
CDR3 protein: CASTMGVTDTQYF

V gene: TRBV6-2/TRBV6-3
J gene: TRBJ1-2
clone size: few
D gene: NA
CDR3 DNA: TGTGCCAGCAGAACAGGCGGCGATGGCTACACCTTC
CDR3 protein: CASRTGGDGYTF

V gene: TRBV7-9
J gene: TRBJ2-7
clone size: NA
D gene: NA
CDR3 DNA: TGTGCCAGCAGTCGGGACGTTTACGAGCAGTACTTC
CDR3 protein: CASSRDVYEQYF

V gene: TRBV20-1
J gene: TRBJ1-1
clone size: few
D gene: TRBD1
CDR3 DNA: TGCAGTGCTCCTGGACAGGCTGGCACTGAAGCTTTCTTT
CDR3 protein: CSAPGQAGTEAFF

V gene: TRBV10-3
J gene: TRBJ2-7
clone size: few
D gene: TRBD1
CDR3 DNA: TGTGCCATCAGTGACCGGGACAGGGGTGGTGCTTCCTACGAGCAGTACTTC
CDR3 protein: CAISDRDRGGASYEQYF

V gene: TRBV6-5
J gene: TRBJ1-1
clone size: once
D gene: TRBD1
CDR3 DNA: TGTGCCAGCATGTCAGGGGGAAAGTGGACTGAAGCTTTCTTT
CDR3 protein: CASMSGGKWTEAFF

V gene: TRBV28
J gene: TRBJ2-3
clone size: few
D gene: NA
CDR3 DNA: TGTGCCAGCAGTTTAGGGAGGCGGGATACAGATACGCAGTATTTT
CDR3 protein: CASSLGRRDTDTQYF

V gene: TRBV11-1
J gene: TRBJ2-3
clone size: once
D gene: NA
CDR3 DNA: TGTGCCAGCAGCTCCCAGGGCGGGATGGTGGATACGCAGTATTTT
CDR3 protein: CASSSQGGMVDTQYF

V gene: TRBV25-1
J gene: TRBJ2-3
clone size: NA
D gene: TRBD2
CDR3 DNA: TGTGCCAGCAGTGAATGGGTAGCGGGAGGAGGCACAGATACGCAGTATTTT
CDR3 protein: CASSEWVAGGGTDTQYF

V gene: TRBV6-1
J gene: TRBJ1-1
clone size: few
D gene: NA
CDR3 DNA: TGTGCTGGACGGACAGCGGGGAACACTGAAGCTTTCTTT
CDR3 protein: CAGRTAGNTEAFF

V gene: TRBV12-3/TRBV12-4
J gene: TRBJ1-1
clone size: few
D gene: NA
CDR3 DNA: TGTGCCAGCAGTTCGTCGCGGGAGCGCACTGAAGCTTTCTTT
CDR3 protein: CASSSSRERTEAFF

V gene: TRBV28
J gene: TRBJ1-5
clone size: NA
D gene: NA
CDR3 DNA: TGTGCCAGCAAACTAGGCTCTAGCAATCAGCCCCAGCATTTT
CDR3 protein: CASKLGSSNQPQHF

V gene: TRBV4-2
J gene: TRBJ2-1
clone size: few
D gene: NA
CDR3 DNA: TGTGCCAGCAGCCAAGATGGCGGGACCTACAATGAGCAGTTCTTC
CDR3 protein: CASSQDGGTYNEQFF

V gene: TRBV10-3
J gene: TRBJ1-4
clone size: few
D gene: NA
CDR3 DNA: TGTGCCATCAGTGAGTCTTATGGTGGCAGGGGAGGTGAAAAACTGTTTTTT
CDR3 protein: CAISESYGGRGGEKLFF

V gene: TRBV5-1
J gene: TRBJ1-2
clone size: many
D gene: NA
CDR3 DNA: TGCGCCAGCAGCTTGTCTCAGGGAGGAGCGGTTAGCTACACCTTC
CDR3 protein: CASSLSQGGAVSYTF

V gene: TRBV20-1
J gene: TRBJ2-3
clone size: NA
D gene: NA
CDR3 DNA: TGCAGTGCTAGCCCGGGGCGGGGTAAAACAGATACGCAGTATTTT
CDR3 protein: CSASPGRGKTDTQYF

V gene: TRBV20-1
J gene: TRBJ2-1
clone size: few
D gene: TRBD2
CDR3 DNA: TGCAGTGCTAGGTCTGGACTAGCGGGGGGAGGGTTGGGGTACAATGAGCAGTTCTTC
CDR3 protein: CSARSGLAGGGLGYNEQFF

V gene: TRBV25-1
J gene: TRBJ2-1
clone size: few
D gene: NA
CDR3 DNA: TGTGCCAGCAGTGCCGTTAAGGGCTACAATGAGCAGTTCTTC
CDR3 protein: CASSAVKGYNEQFF

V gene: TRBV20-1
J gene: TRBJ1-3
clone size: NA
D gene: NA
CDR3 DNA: TGCAGTGCGATCGGGGAGTACCACTCTGGAAACACCATATATTTT
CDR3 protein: CSAIGEYHSGNTIYF

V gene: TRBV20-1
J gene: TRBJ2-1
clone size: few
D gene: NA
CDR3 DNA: TGCAGTGCTCCCGGTACTGCCCGGGGGTATGAGCAGTTCTTC
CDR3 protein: CSAPGTARGYEQFF

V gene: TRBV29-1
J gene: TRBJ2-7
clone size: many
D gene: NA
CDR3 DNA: TGCAGCGTCGGAAGGTCCTACTACGAGCAGTACTTC
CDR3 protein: CSVGRSYYEQYF

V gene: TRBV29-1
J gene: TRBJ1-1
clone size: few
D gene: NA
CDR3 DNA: TGCAGCGTTTCTGACACGGTGAACACTGAAGCTTTCTTT
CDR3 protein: CSVSDTVNTEAFF

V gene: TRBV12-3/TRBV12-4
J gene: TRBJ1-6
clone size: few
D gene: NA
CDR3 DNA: TGTGCCAGCAGTTTAGGTGGCGGAGTTTCACCCCTCCACTTT
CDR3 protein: CASSLGGGVSPLHF

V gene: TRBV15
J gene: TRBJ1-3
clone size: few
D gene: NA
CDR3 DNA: TGTGCCACCAGCAGAGATCGGGGAAACACCATATATTTT
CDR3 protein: CATSRDRGNTIYF

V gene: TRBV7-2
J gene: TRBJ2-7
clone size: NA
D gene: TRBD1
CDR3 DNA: TGTGCCAGCAGCTCCCTGGGACAGGGGGCAGTTGAGCAGTACTTC
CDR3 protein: CASSSLGQGAVEQYF

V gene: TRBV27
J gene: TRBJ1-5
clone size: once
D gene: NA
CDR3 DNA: TGTGCCAGTAACCTACTCGGCAGCCTTATTAGCAATCAGCCCCAGCATTTT
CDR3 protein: CASNLLGSLISNQPQHF

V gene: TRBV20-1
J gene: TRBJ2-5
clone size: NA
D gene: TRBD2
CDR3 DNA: TGCAGTGCTAGCCCGACTAGCGCCAGCCAAGAGACCCAGTACTTC
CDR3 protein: CSASPTSASQETQYF

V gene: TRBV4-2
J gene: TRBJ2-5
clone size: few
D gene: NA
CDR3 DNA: TGTGCCAGCAGCCAAGAATCTAGGGGGGGTCATTCAGAGACCCAGTACTTC
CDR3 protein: CASSQESRGGHSETQYF

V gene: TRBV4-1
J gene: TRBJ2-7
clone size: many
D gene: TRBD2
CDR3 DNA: TGCGCCAGCAGCCAAGTGAGACTAGCGGGATACGAGCAGTACTTC
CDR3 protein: CASSQVRLAGYEQYF

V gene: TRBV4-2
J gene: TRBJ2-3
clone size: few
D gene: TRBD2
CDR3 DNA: TGTGCCAGCAGCCAAGTGATAGCGGGAGCAGATACGCAGTATTTT
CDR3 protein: CASSQVIAGADTQYF

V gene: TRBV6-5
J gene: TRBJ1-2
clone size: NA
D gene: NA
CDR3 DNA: TGTGCCAGCAGTTACGGGGCGCGTGATGGCTACACCTTC
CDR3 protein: CASSYGARDGYTF

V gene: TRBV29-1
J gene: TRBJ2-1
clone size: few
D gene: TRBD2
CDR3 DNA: TGCAGCGTTGTCCGTTGGACTAGCGGGAGCAATGAGCAGTTCTTC
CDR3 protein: CSVVRWTSGSNEQFF

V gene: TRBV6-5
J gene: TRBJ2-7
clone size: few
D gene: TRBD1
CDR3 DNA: TGTGCCAGCAGGGGGTTCGGGACAGGGGGCCACGAGCAGTACTTC
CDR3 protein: CASRGFGTGGHEQYF

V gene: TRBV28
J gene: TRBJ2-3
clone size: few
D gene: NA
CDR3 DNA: TGTGCCAGCAGTTTATATGAGGGGGGCACAGATACGCAGTATTTT
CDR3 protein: CASSLYEGGTDTQYF

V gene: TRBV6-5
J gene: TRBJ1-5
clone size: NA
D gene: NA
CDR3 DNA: TGTGCCAGCAGTTACTCGAGACAGCAGCCCCAGCATTTT
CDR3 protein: CASSYSRQQPQHF

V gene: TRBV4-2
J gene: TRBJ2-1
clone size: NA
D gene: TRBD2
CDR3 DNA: TGTGCCAGCAGCCGGAATTCTAGGACTAGCGGGGCCTACAATGAGCAGTTCTTC
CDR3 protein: CASSRNSRTSGAYNEQFF

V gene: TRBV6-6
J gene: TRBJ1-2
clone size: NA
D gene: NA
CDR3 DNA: TGTGCCAGCAGCTCTCGGCCAGGTGACTATGGCTACACCTTC
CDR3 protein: CASSSRPGDYGYTF

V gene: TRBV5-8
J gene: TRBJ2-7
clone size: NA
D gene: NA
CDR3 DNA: TGTGCCAGCAGCACCGCCCTTACCGGGGTCTTCTACGAGCAGTACTTC
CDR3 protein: CASSTALTGVFYEQYF

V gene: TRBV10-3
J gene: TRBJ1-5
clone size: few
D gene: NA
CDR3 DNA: TGTGCCATCGGTAAACAGGAGCACCAGCCCCAGCATTTT
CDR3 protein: CAIGKQEHQPQHF